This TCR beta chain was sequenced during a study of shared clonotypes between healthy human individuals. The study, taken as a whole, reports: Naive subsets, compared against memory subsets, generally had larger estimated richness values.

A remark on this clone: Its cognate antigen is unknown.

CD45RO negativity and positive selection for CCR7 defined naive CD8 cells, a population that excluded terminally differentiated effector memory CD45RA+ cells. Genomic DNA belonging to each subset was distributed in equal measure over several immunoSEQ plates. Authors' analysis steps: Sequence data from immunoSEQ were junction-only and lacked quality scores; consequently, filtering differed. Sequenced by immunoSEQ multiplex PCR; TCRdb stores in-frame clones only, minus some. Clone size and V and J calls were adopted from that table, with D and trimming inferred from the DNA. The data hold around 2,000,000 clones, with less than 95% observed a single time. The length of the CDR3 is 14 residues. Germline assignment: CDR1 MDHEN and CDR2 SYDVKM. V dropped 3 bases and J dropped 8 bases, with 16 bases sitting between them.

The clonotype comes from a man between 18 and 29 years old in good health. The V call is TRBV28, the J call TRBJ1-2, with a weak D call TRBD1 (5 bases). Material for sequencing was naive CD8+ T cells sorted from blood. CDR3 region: CASSFQGDIRGYTF. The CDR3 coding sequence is TGTGCCAGCAGTTTTCAGGGTGATATTAGGGGCTACACCTTC.